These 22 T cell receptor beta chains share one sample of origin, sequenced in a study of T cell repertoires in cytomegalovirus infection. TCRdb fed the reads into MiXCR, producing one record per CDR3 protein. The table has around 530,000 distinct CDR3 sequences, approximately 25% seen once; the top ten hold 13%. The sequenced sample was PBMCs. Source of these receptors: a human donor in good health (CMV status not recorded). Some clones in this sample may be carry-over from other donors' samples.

CDR3 in amino acids: CASSPRGQRQETQYF. CDR3 DNA sequence: TGTGCCAGCAGCCCCCGGGGACAGAGACAAGAGACCCAGTACTTC. This chain links TRBV7-9 with TRBJ2-5, with 7 bases aligning to TRBD1. Germline loops: CDR1 SEHNR, CDR2 FQNEAQ (reference sequence). The CDR3 spans 15 residues. The junction had 8 bases not matched to a gene; V was cut back by 5 bases and J by 2 bases.

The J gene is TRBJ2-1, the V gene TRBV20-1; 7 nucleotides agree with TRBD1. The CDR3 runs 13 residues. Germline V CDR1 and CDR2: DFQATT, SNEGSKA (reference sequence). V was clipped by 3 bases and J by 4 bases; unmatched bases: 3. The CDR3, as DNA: TGCAGTGCTAGGAAACAGGGGTACAATGAGCAGTTCTTC. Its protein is CSARKQGYNEQFF.

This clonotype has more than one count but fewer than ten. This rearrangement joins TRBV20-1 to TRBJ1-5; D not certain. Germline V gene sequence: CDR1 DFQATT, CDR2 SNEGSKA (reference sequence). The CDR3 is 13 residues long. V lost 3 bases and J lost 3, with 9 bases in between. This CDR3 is CSAREGPNQPQHF. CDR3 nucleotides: TGCAGTGCTAGGGAAGGCCCCAATCAGCCCCAGCATTTT.

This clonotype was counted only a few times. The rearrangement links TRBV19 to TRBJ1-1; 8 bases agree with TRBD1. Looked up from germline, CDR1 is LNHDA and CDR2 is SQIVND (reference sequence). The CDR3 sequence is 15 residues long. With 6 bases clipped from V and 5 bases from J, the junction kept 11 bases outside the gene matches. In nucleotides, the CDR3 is TGTGCCAGTAGGTCCGGGACAGGAGATCGGACTGAAGCTTTCTTT. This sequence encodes CASRSGTGDRTEAFF. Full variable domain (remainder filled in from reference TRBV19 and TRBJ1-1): DGGITQSPKYLFRKEGQNVTLSCEQNLNHDAMYWYRQDPGQGLRLIYYSQIVNDFQKGDIAEGYSVSREKKESFPLTVTSAQKNPTAFYLCASRSGTGDRTEAFFGQGTRLTVV.

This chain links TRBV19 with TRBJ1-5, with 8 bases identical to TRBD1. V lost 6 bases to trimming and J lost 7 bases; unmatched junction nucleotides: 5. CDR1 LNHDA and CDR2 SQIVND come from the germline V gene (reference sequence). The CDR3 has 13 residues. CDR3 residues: CASRTGALQPQHF. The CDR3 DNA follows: TGTGCCAGTAGGACAGGGGCATTACAGCCCCAGCATTTT.

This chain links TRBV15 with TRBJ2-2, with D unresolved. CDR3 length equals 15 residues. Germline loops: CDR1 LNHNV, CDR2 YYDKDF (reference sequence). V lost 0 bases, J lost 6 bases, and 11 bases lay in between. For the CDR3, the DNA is TGTGCCACCAGCAGAGATTGGCAGTCCGCCGGGGAGCTGTTTTTT. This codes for CATSRDWQSAGELFF.

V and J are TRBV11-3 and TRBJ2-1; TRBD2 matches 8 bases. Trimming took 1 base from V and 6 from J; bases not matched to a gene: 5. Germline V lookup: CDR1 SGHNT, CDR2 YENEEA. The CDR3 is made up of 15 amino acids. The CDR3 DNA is TGTGCCAGCAGCTTAGGTTTGCGGGAGGCCAATGAGCAGTTCTTC. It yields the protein CASSLGLREANEQFF. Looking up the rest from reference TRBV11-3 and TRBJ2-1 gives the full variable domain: EAGVVQSPRYKIIEKKQPVAFWCNPISGHNTLYWYLQNLGQGPELLIRYENEEAVDDSQLPKDRFSAERLKGVDSTLKIQPAELGDSAVYLCASSLGLREANEQFFGPGTRLTVL.

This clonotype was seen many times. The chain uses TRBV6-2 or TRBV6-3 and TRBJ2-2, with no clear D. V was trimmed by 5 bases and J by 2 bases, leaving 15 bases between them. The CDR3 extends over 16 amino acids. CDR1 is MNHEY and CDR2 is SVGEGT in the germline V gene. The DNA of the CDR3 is TGTGCCAGCAGTGGTAGCCGCAGCCTTAACACCGGGGAGCTGTTTTTT. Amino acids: CASSGSRSLNTGELFF.

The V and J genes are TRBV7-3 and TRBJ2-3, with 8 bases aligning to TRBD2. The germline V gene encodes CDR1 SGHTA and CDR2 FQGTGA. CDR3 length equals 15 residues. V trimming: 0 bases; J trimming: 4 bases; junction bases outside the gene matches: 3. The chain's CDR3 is CASSLTGLEADTQYF. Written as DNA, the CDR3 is TGTGCCAGCAGCTTAACGGGACTAGAAGCAGATACGCAGTATTTT. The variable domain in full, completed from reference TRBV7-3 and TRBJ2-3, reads GAGVSQTPSNKVTEKGKYVELRCDPISGHTALYWYRQSLGQGPEFLIYFQGTGAADDSGLPNDRFFAVRPEGSVSTLKIQRTERGDSAVYLCASSLTGLEADTQYFGPGTRLTVL.

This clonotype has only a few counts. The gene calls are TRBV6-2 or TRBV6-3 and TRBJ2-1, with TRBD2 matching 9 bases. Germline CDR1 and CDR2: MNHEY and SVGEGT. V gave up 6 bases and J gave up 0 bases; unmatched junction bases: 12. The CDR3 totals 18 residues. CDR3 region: CASSVGSGSGSSYNEQFF. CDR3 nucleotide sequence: TGTGCCAGCAGCGTGGGTAGCGGGAGTGGGAGCTCCTACAATGAGCAGTTCTTC.

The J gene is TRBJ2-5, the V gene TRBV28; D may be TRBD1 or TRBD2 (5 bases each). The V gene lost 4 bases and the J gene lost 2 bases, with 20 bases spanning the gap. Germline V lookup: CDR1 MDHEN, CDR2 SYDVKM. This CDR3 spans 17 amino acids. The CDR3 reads CASSSGPGTVTQETQYF. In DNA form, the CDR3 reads TGTGCCAGCAGTTCGGGGCCCGGGACGGTGACTCAAGAGACCCAGTACTTC.

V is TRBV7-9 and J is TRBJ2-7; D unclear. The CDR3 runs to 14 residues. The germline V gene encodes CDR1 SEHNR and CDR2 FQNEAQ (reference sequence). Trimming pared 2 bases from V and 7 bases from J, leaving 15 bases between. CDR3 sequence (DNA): TGTGCCAGCAGCTTAACTAATACGAAAGTGGAGCAGTACTTC. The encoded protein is CASSLTNTKVEQYF.

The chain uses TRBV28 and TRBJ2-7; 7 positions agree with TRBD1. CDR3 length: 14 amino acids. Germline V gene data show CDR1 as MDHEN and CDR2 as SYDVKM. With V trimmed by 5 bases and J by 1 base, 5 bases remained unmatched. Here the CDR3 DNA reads TGTGCCAGCAGTCAACCGGGACAGTCCTACGAGCAGTACGTC. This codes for CASSQPGQSYEQYV.

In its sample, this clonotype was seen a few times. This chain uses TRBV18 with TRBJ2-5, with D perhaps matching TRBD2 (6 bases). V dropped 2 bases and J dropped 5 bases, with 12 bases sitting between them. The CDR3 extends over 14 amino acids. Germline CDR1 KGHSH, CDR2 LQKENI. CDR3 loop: CASSPTVAEETQYF. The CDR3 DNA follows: TGTGCCAGCTCACCAACGGTAGCGGAGGAGACCCAGTACTTC.

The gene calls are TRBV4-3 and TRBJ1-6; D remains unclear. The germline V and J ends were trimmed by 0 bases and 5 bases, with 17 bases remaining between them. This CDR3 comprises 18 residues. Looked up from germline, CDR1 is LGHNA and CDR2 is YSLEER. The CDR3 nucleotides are TGCGCCAGCAGCCAAGATCCCCCAAAGTTGTTAAATAATTCACCCCTCCACTTT. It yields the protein CASSQDPPKLLNNSPLHF.

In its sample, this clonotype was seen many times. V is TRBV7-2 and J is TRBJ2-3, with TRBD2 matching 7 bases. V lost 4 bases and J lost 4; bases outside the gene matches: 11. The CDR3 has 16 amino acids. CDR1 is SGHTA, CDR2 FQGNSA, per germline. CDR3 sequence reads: CASSSPGGGPPDTQYF. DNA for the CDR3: TGTGCCAGCAGCTCCCCGGGGGGAGGGCCCCCAGATACGCAGTATTTT.

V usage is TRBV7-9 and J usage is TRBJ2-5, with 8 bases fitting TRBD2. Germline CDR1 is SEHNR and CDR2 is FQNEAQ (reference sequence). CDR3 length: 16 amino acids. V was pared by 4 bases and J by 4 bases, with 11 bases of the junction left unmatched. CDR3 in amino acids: CASSSPRGGRSETQYF. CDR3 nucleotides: TGTGCCAGCAGCTCACCTCGCGGGGGGCGATCAGAGACCCAGTACTTC.

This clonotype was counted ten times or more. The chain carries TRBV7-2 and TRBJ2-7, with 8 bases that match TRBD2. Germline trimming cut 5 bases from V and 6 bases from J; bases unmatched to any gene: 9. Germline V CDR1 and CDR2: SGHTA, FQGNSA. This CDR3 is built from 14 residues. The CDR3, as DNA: TGTGCCAGCAGCCCAGGCCCCGGGACTAGCGAGCAGTACGTC. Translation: CASSPGPGTSEQYV.

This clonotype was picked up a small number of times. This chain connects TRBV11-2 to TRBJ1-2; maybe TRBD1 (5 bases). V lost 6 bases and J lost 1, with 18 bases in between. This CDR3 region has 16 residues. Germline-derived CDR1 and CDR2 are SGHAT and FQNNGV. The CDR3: CASRQIRDGLNYGYTF. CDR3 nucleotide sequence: TGTGCCAGCAGACAGATCCGGGACGGACTTAACTATGGCTACACCTTC.

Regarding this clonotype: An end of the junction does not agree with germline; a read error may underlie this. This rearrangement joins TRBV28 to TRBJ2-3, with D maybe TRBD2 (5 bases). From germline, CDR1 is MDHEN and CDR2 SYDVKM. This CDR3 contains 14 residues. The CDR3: CDSSSGGSTDTQYF. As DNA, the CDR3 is TGTGACAGCAGTTCAGGCGGGAGCACAGATACGCAGTATTTT.

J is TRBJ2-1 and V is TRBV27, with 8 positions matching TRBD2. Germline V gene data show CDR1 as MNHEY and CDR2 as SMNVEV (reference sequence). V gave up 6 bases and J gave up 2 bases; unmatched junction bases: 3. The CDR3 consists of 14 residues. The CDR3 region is CASRRGGPYNEQFF. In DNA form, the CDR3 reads TGTGCCAGCAGACGGGGGGGTCCCTACAATGAGCAGTTCTTC.

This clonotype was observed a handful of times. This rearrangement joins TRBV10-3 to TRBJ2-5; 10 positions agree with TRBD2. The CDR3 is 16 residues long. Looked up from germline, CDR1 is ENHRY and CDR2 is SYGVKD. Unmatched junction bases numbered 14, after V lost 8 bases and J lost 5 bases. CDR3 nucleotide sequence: TGTGCCATCGGCGGTCCCCAGCGGGAGGGCGTGGAGACCCAGTACTTC. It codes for CAIGGPQREGVETQYF.